This TCR beta chain was recorded in a study of identical twins. The study's findings and limits: Diverse VJ usage suggested most zero-insertion clonotypes were not invariant T cells.

V lost 3 bases, J lost 0 bases, and 13 bases lay in between. CDR3 length equals 16 residues. The germline V gene encodes CDR1 WSHSY and CDR2 SAAADI. MiXCR was run by TCRdb on the 5' RACE reads, yielding one entry per CDR3 protein. The repertoire holds 750,000 to 950,000 distinct CDR3 sequences, with 9% to 15% as singletons. As concerns this clonotype: The antigen remains undetermined.

The sample also formed part of further work on yellow fever vaccine responses in identical twins.

V gene TRBV10-2 combines with J gene TRBJ2-3, with D perhaps TRBD1 (5 bases). Input material: PBMCs. The source of this sequence is a woman aged 18-29 years in good health. The CDR3 bases are TGCGCCAGCAGTGATGTGGGGCTTTCCAGCACAGATACGCAGTATTTT. The encoded protein is CASSDVGLSSTDTQYF.